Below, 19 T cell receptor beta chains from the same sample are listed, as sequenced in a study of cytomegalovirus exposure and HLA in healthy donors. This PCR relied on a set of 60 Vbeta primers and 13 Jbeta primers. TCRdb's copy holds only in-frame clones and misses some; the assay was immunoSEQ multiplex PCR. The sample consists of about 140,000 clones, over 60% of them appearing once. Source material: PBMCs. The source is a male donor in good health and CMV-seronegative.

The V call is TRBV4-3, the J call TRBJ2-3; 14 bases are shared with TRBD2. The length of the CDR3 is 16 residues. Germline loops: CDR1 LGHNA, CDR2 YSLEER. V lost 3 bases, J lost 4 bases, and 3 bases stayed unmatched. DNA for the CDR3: TGCGCCAGCAGCCAGCCGGGACTAGCGGGAGCAGATACGCAGTATTTT. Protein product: CASSQPGLAGADTQYF.

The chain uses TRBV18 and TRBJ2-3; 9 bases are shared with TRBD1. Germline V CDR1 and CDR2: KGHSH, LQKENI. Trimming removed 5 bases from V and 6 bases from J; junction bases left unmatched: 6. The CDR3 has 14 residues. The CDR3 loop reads CASSKGQGGDTQYF. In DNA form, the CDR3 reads TGTGCCAGCTCAAAGGGACAGGGAGGGGATACGCAGTATTTT. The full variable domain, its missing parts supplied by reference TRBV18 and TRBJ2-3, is NAGVMQNPRHLVRRRGQEARLRCSPMKGHSHVYWYRQLPEEGLKFMVYLQKENIIDESGMPKERFSAEFPKEGPSILRIQQVVRGDSAAYFCASSKGQGGDTQYFGPGTRLTVL.

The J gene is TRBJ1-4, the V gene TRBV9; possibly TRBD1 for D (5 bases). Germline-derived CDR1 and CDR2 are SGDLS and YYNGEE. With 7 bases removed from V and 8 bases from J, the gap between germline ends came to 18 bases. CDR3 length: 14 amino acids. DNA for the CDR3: TGTGCCAGCTCCAGAGCGGGGCTGCGGGAAAAACTGTTTTTT. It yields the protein CASSRAGLREKLFF.

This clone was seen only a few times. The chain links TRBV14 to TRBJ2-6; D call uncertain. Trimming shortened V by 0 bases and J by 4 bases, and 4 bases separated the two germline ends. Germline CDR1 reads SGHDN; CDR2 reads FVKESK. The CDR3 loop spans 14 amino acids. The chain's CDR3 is CASSQDMGANVLTF. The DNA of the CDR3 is TGTGCCAGCAGCCAAGATATGGGGGCCAACGTCCTGACTTTC.

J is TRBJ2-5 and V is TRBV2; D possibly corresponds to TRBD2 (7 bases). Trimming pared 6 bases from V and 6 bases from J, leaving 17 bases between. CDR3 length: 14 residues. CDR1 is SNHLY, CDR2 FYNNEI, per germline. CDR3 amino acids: CASSPRGGVKTQYF. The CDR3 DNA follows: TGTGCCAGCAGCCCTAGGGGGGGGGTGAAGACCCAGTACTTC.

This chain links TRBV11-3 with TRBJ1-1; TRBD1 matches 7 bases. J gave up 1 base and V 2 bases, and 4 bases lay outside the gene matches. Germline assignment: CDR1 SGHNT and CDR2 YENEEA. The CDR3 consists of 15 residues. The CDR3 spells CASSLPGQRNTEAFF. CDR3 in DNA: TGTGCCAGCAGCTTACCGGGACAGAGGAACACTGAAGCTTTCTTT.

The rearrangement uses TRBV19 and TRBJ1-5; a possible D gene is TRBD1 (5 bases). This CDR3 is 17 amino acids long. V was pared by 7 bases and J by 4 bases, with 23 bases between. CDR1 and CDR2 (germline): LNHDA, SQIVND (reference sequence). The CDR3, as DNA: TGTGCCAGTACCCAAAGTCACTGGCAGGGCCAGAATCAGCCCCAGCATTTT. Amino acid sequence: CASTQSHWQGQNQPQHF.

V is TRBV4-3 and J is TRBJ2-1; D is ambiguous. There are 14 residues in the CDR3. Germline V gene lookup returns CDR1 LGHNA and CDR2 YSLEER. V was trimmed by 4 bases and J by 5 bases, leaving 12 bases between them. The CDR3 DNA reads TGCGCCAGCAGCCGTTCTACCCGGGACAATGAGCAGTTCTTC. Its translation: CASSRSTRDNEQFF.

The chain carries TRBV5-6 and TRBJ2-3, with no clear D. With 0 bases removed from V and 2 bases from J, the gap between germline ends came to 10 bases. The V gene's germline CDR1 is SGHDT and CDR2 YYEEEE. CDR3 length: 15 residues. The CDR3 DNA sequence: TGTGCCAGCAGCTTGGTTGCGCTTACCACAGATACGCAGTATTTT. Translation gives CASSLVALTTDTQYF.

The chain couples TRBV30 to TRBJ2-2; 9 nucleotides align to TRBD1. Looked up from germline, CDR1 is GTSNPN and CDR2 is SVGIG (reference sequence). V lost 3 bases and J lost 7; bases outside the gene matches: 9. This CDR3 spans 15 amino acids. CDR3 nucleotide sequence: TGTGCCTGGAGAGGGCGGACAGGGGCTTTCGGGGAGCTGTTTTTT. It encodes CAWRGRTGAFGELFF.

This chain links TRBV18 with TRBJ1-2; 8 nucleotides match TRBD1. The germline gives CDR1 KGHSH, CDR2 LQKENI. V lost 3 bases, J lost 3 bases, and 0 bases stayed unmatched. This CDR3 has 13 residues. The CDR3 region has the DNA TGTGCCAGCTCACCGGACAGGGACTATGGCTACACCTTC. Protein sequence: CASSPDRDYGYTF.

The chain's CDR3 is CAWSVGSSGNTIYF. In DNA, the CDR3 is TGTGCCTGGAGTGTAGGGAGCTCTGGAAACACCATATATTTT. The chain employs TRBV30 and TRBJ1-3; D remains ambiguous. Looked up from germline, CDR1 is GTSNPN and CDR2 is SVGIG (reference sequence). This CDR3 has 14 amino acids. Trimming removed 0 bases at V and 0 bases at J, with 6 bases between. The variable domain in full, with the rest retrieved from reference TRBV30 and TRBJ1-3, is SQTIHQWPATLVQPVGSPLSLECTVEGTSNPNLYWYRQAAGRGLQLLFYSVGIGQISSEVPQNLSASRPQDRQFILSSKKLLLSDSGFYLCAWSVGSSGNTIYFGEGSWLTVV.

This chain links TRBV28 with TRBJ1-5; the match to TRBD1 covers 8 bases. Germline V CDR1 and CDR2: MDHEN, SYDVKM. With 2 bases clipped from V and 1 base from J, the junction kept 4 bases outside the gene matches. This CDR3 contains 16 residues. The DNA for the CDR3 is TGTGCCAGCAGTTTAGGACAGGGTTTCAGCAATCAGCCCCAGCATTTT. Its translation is CASSLGQGFSNQPQHF.

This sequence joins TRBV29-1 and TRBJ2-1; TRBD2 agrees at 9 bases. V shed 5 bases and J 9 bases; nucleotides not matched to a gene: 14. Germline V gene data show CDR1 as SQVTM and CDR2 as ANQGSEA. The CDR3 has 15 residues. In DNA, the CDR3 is TGCAGCGTTATAGGCTTGGCGGGAGGGCCGCTTGAGCAGTTCTTC. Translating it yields CSVIGLAGGPLEQFF.

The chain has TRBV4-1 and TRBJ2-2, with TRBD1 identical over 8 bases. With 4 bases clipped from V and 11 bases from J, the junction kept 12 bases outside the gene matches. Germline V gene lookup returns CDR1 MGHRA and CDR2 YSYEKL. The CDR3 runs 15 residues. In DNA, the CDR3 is TGCGCCAGCAGCCGAACACCGGGACAGGATGGAGAGCTGTTTTTT. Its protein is CASSRTPGQDGELFF.

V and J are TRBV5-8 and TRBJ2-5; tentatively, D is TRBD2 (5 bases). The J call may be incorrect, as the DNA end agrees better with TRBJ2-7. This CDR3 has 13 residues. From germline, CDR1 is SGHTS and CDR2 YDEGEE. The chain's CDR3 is CASRKRATYEQYF. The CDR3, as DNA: TGTGCCAGCAGAAAGAGGGCTACCTACGAGCAGTACTTC.

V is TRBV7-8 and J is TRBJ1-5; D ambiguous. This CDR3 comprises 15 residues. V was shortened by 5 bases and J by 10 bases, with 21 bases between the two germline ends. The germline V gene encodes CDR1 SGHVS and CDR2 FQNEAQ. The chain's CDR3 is CASSPFRQSGKPQHF. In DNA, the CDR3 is TGTGCCAGCAGCCCATTCCGCCAAAGCGGGAAACCCCAGCATTTT.

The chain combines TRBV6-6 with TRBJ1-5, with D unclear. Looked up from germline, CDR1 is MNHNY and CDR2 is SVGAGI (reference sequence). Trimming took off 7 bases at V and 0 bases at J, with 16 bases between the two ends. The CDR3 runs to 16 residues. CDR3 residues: CASTQRGQYSNQPQHF. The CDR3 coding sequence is TGTGCCAGCACCCAACGCGGGCAGTATAGCAATCAGCCCCAGCATTTT.

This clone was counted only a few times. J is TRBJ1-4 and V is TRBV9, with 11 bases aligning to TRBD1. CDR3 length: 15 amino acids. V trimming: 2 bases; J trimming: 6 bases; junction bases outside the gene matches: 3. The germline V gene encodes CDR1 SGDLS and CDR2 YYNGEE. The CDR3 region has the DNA TGTGCCAGCAGCGTCGGACAGGGGGCCGATGAAAAACTGTTTTTT. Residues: CASSVGQGADEKLFF.